Shown below are 26 T cell receptor beta chains from a single sample sequenced in a study of beta chain features in type 1 diabetes. Whole-study findings and limits: In every one of the four CD4+ subsets, TCRB CDR3s were moderately but significantly shorter in Type 1 diabetes patients.

The investigators reverse transcribed all of the isolated RNA, so they sequenced expressed TCRB transcripts. The table came from immunoSEQ multiplex PCR; TCRdb's copy has only in-frame clones and leaves some out. The data show around 150,000 clones, with under 13% seen just once and less than 0.5% held by the top ten. No antigen is known for these receptors. The sequenced material came from central memory CD4+ T cells from blood. Every receptor here comes from a young man with type 1 diabetes.

This chain joins TRBV6-5 and TRBJ2-2; D is possibly TRBD2 (5 bases). The germline V and J ends were trimmed by 6 bases and 6 bases, with 11 bases remaining between them. This CDR3 has 13 residues. The germline V gene has CDR1 MNHEY and CDR2 SVGAGI. CDR3 in DNA: TGTGCCAGCAGCTCAGGAGCGGCCGGGGAGCTGTTTTTT. It codes for CASSSGAAGELFF.

The CDR3 protein is CSVEGQGAQGYTF. CDR3 DNA: TGCAGCGTTGAGGGACAGGGGGCGCAGGGCTACACCTTC. V is TRBV29-1 and J is TRBJ1-2; 12 positions agree with TRBD1. Losses at the gene ends were 3 bases for V and 8 bases for J; bases not matched to a gene: 4. The germline V gene encodes CDR1 SQVTM and CDR2 ANQGSEA. The CDR3 spans 13 residues.

This clone has only a few counts. V gene TRBV5-4 combines with J gene TRBJ2-1, with 14 nucleotides matching TRBD2. This CDR3 has 16 amino acids. CDR1 and CDR2 from the germline V gene are SGHNT and YYREEE (reference sequence). J was trimmed by 8 bases and V by 2 bases; bases with no gene match: 6. This CDR3 is CASSFRLAGGLDEQFF. The CDR3 DNA follows: TGTGCCAGCAGCTTTCGACTAGCGGGAGGGTTGGATGAGCAGTTCTTC.

The CDR3: CASNPGGRPGYTF. The CDR3 DNA sequence: TGTGCCAGCAACCCGGGGGGGAGGCCGGGCTACACCTTC. The chain combines TRBV28 with TRBJ1-2; possible D gene TRBD1, 5 bases. The germline CDR1 and CDR2 sequences are MDHEN and SYDVKM. The CDR3 has 13 amino acids. Trimming took 7 bases from V and 8 from J, leaving 17 bases between them.

The chain carries TRBV5-5 and TRBJ1-5; TRBD1 might be the D (6 bases). The V gene's germline CDR1 is SGHKS and CDR2 YYEKEE (reference sequence). The CDR3 consists of 14 residues. V lost 4 bases, J lost 6 bases, and 14 bases lay in between. CDR3 region: CASSEQGLSQPQHF. The DNA of the CDR3 is TGTGCCAGCAGCGAACAGGGTCTCAGTCAGCCCCAGCATTTT.

This clone was counted between two and nine times. The J gene is TRBJ2-4, the V gene TRBV9, with 9 bases identical to TRBD2. Trimming took 2 bases from V and 7 from J; bases not matched to a gene: 7. Germline-derived CDR1 and CDR2 are SGDLS and YYNGEE. This CDR3 spans 15 amino acids. The DNA of the CDR3 is TGTGCCAGCAGCGTTTCCGGACTAGCGATCAACATTCAGTACTTC. Residues: CASSVSGLAINIQYF. The whole variable domain, remainder taken from reference TRBV9 and TRBJ2-4, is DSGVTQTPKHLITATGQRVTLRCSPRSGDLSVYWYQQSLDQGLQFLIQYYNGEERAKGNILERFSAQQFPDLHSELNLSSLELGDSALYFCASSVSGLAINIQYFGAGTRLSVL.

In this sample, this clone turned up a few times. This rearrangement joins TRBV28 to TRBJ1-5; 9 bases agree with TRBD1. Losses at the gene ends were 5 bases for V and 9 bases for J; bases not matched to a gene: 8. Germline lookup yields CDR1 MDHEN and CDR2 SYDVKM. This CDR3 has 14 residues. The CDR3, as DNA: TGTGCCAGCAGTCTAACAGGGGGCCACCGGCCCCAGCATTTT. The encoded protein is CASSLTGGHRPQHF.

The J gene is TRBJ2-5, the V gene TRBV5-1; TRBD2 agrees at 7 bases. The CDR3 consists of 16 residues. With 0 bases clipped from V and 3 bases from J, the junction kept 8 bases outside the gene matches. Per the germline V gene, CDR1 is SGHRS and CDR2 is YFSETQ. The CDR3 region has the DNA TGCGCCAGCAGCTTGGCCTTCTCTAGCGGAGAAGAGACCCAGTACTTC. Translated: CASSLAFSSGEETQYF.

J is TRBJ2-2 and V is TRBV7-2; D is unresolved. The length of the CDR3 is 13 residues. Germline loops: CDR1 SGHTA, CDR2 FQGNSA. V was clipped by 5 bases and J by 5 bases, with 9 bases between them. The CDR3 loop reads CASSRGITGELFF. The CDR3 coding sequence is TGTGCCAGCAGCCGAGGAATAACCGGGGAGCTGTTTTTT.

This clone was found a few times. Other DNA sequences in the sample encode the same CDR3. The rearrangement links TRBV30 to TRBJ2-3; D ambiguous. The CDR3 is made up of 13 amino acids. CDR1 and CDR2 (germline): GTSNPN, SVGIG (reference sequence). Trimming took off 0 bases at V and 4 bases at J, with 8 bases between the two ends. In DNA, the CDR3 is TGTGCCTGGAGTGTACGGAGTTCAGATACGCAGTATTTT. This codes for CAWSVRSSDTQYF.

This rearrangement joins TRBV18 to TRBJ2-1; 7 bases align to TRBD2. Germline assignment: CDR1 KGHSH and CDR2 LQKENI. V shed 2 bases, J shed 0 bases, and the junction held 1 base outside the gene matches. There are 15 residues in the CDR3. This CDR3 reads CASSPGGSSYNEQFF. The CDR3 bases are TGTGCCAGCTCACCAGGCGGGAGCTCCTACAATGAGCAGTTCTTC.

This clone has ten or more counts. The chain employs TRBV5-1 and TRBJ1-5; no definite D call. The CDR3 has 15 residues. The germline gives CDR1 SGHRS, CDR2 YFSETQ. The germline V and J ends were trimmed by 0 bases and 4 bases, with 11 bases remaining between them. CDR3 sequence: CASSLDGDENQPQHF. The CDR3 DNA reads as TGCGCCAGCAGCTTGGACGGGGATGAAAATCAGCCCCAGCATTTT.

This clone occurred a few times. This chain links TRBV15 with TRBJ1-1, with D uncertain. CDR1 and CDR2 from the germline V gene are LNHNV and YYDKDF (reference sequence). Trimming left V 5 bases short and J 2 bases short, with 12 bases between. The CDR3 runs 14 residues. The CDR3 region has the DNA TGTGCCACCAGCCACGCGCGGGTAAACACTGAAGCTTTCTTT. Amino acids: CATSHARVNTEAFF. Complete variable domain (other parts from reference TRBV15 and TRBJ1-1): DAMVIQNPRYQVTQFGKPVTLSCSQTLNHNVMYWYQQKSSQAPKLLFHYYDKDFNNEADTPDNFQSRRPNTSFCFLDIRSPGLGDTAMYLCATSHARVNTEAFFGQGTRLTVV.

This clone came up a few times. The chain couples TRBV30 to TRBJ1-5, with D tentatively TRBD1 (5 bases). This CDR3 region has 15 residues. CDR1 and CDR2 (germline): GTSNPN, SVGIG (reference sequence). Trimming cost V 2 bases and J 11 bases, with 22 bases left between them. CDR3 in DNA: TGTGCCTGGAGTATAGGGCGGGGACCCGGTTCAACCCAGCATTTT. Protein: CAWSIGRGPGSTQHF.

This clone was seen more than once but under ten times. The junction departs from germline at one end; a sequencing error may be responsible. J is TRBJ2-6 and V is TRBV7-7; possibly TRBD1 for D (5 bases). The CDR3 sequence is 17 residues long. The germline V gene has CDR1 SSHAT and CDR2 FNYEAQ (reference sequence). The CDR3: CASSPDSPNSGANVLTF. The CDR3 nucleotides are TGTGCTAGCAGCCCCGACAGTCCTAACTCTGGGGCCAACGTCCTGACTTTC.

This clone appeared a few times. This chain uses TRBV9 with TRBJ2-7; 10 bases align to TRBD2. Germline V gene data show CDR1 as SGDLS and CDR2 as YYNGEE. This CDR3 is 14 amino acids long. The V gene end was trimmed by 6 bases and the J gene end by 6 bases; junction bases not matched to a gene: 9. CDR3 region: CASNPGLANPEQYF. CDR3 nucleotides: TGTGCCAGCAACCCGGGACTAGCGAATCCCGAGCAGTACTTC. The full variable domain, completed using reference TRBV9 and TRBJ2-7, is DSGVTQTPKHLITATGQRVTLRCSPRSGDLSVYWYQQSLDQGLQFLIQYYNGEERAKGNILERFSAQQFPDLHSELNLSSLELGDSALYFCASNPGLANPEQYFGPGTRLTVT.

This clone was detected only a few times. The chain couples TRBV4-3 to TRBJ1-2; tentative D call: TRBD1 (6 bases). The CDR3 runs 13 residues. Germline V gene data show CDR1 as LGHNA and CDR2 as YSLEER. V shed 1 base and J shed 7 bases, with 10 bases lying between them. The CDR3: CASSQVRTAGYTF. DNA of the CDR3: TGCGCCAGCAGCCAAGTTCGGACAGCTGGCTACACCTTC.

The chain combines TRBV5-1 with TRBJ2-5, with D maybe TRBD2 (6 bases). The CDR3 consists of 16 residues. Germline V lookup: CDR1 SGHRS, CDR2 YFSETQ. V lost 0 bases and J lost 5, with 17 bases in between. The CDR3 bases are TGCGCCAGCAGCTTGGACGGCAGGGCGGCGGGGGAGACCCAGTACTTC. Amino acids: CASSLDGRAAGETQYF.

The chain links TRBV7-2 to TRBJ2-1; 11 bases agree with TRBD2. Germline trimming cut 2 bases from V and 8 bases from J; bases unmatched to any gene: 5. Per germline, CDR1 SGHTA and CDR2 FQGNSA. The CDR3 length is 15 residues. CDR3 protein: CASSLIAGGPDEQFF. The CDR3 nucleotides read TGTGCCAGCAGCTTAATAGCGGGAGGGCCCGATGAGCAGTTCTTC.

The chain couples TRBV28 to TRBJ2-1; 10 nucleotides match TRBD2. The trim removed 4 bases at V and 8 bases at J, leaving 8 bases unmatched. Germline CDR1 MDHEN, CDR2 SYDVKM. This CDR3 is built from 15 residues. The CDR3 reads CASSSLALAGDEQFF. The DNA for the CDR3 is TGTGCCAGCAGTTCCCTGGCGCTAGCGGGAGATGAGCAGTTCTTC.

The CDR3 loop reads CASSSPGQETQYF. CDR3 coding DNA: TGTGCCAGCAGCTCACCGGGACAAGAGACCCAGTACTTC. The chain carries TRBV11-3 and TRBJ2-5; maybe TRBD2 (5 bases). This CDR3 comprises 13 residues. The germline CDR1 and CDR2 sequences are SGHNT and YENEEA. Between the trimmed V and J ends, which lost 4 bases and 2 bases, there was a span of 8 bases. The full variable domain, in which reference TRBV11-3 and TRBJ2-5 provide the parts outside the CDR3, is EAGVVQSPRYKIIEKKQPVAFWCNPISGHNTLYWYLQNLGQGPELLIRYENEEAVDDSQLPKDRFSAERLKGVDSTLKIQPAELGDSAVYLCASSSPGQETQYFGPGTRLLVL.

CDR3 DNA sequence: TGTGCCAGCAGCTTGGGGGACAGGGAGGCCGGGGAGCTGTTTTTT. Protein product: CASSLGDREAGELFF. The J gene is TRBJ2-2, the V gene TRBV5-6; TRBD1 agrees at 9 bases. The CDR3 spans 15 residues. Looked up from germline, CDR1 is SGHDT and CDR2 is YYEEEE. Unmatched junction bases numbered 3, after V lost 0 bases and J lost 6 bases. Full variable domain (outside the CDR3, taken from reference TRBV5-6 and TRBJ2-2): DAGVTQSPTHLIKTRGQQVTLRCSPKSGHDTVSWYQQALGQGPQFIFQYYEEEERQRGNFPDRFSGHQFPNYSSELNVNALLLGDSALYLCASSLGDREAGELFFGEGSRLTVL.

There are a few counts of this clone. This chain uses TRBV12-5 with TRBJ1-2; 8 bases match TRBD1. This CDR3 contains 16 residues. Unmatched junction bases numbered 12, after V lost 5 bases and J lost 4 bases. From germline, CDR1 is LGHNT and CDR2 FRNRAP. The CDR3 spells CASGPFPGQEFYGYTF. Here the CDR3 DNA reads TGTGCTAGTGGTCCATTTCCGGGACAGGAGTTCTATGGCTACACCTTC.

This chain connects TRBV19 to TRBJ1-5; a weak D match, TRBD1 (5 bases). This CDR3 region has 13 residues. CDR1 LNHDA and CDR2 SQIVND come from the germline V gene (reference sequence). Trimming shortened V by 9 bases and J by 0 bases, and 9 bases separated the two germline ends. This chain's CDR3 is CASGGYSNQPQHF. In DNA form, the CDR3 reads TGTGCCAGCGGGGGATATAGCAATCAGCCCCAGCATTTT.

The chain links TRBV27 to TRBJ2-5; 8 positions match TRBD2. Losses at the gene ends were 2 bases for V and 5 bases for J; bases not matched to a gene: 4. The CDR3 sequence is 14 residues long. Germline-derived CDR1 and CDR2 are MNHEY and SMNVEV (reference sequence). The chain's CDR3 is CASSLVAGGETQYF. CDR3 in DNA: TGTGCCAGCAGTTTAGTGGCGGGAGGTGAGACCCAGTACTTC.

CDR3 DNA sequence: TGCGCCAGCAGCTTGTGGGGGGACAGTAATCAGCCCCAGCATTTT. It encodes CASSLWGDSNQPQHF. The chain couples TRBV5-1 to TRBJ1-5; 7 positions match TRBD1. With V trimmed by 1 base and J by 4 bases, 5 bases remained unmatched. This CDR3 spans 15 amino acids. Germline V lookup: CDR1 SGHRS, CDR2 YFSETQ.